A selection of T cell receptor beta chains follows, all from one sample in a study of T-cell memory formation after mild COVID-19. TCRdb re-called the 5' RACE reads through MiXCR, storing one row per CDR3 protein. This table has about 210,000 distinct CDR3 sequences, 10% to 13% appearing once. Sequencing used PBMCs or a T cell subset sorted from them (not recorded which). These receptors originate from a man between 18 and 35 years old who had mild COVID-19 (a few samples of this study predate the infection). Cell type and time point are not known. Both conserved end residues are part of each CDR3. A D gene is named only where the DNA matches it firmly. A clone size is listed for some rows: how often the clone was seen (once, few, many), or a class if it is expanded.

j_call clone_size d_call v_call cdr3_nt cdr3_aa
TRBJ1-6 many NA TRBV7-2 TGTGCCAGCAGCTTAGAGGCCCCCGGGGCTTCACCCCTCCACTTT CASSLEAPGASPLHF
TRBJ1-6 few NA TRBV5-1 TGCGCCAGCAGCTTAAGCCCGTTGGATTCACCCCTCCACTTT CASSLSPLDSPLHF
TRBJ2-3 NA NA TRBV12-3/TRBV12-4 TGTGCCAGCAGTTCCCGGGACATTAGCACAGATACGCAGTATTTT CASSSRDISTDTQYF
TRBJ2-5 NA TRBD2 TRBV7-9 TGTGCCAGCAGCCCCCGTTGGACTACTAGCGGGGGGCAAGAGACCCAGTACTTC CASSPRWTTSGGQETQYF
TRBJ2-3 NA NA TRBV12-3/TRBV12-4 TGTGCCAGCAGTTTCAAGGAGAGGGATACGCAGTATTTT CASSFKERDTQYF
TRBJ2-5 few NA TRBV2 TGTGCCAGCAGTACAGGGCCGGAGACCCAGTACTTC CASSTGPETQYF
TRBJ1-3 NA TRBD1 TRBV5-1 TGCGCCAGCATGGATCCAGGGGGTGGAAACACCATATATTTT CASMDPGGGNTIYF
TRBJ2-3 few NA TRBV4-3 TGCGCCAGCAGCCAAGAGGGTTGGGATACGCAGTATTTT CASSQEGWDTQYF
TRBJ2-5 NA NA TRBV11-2 TGTGCCAGCAGCTCCGCCCCCGGGGGTCAGACCCAGTACTTC CASSSAPGGQTQYF
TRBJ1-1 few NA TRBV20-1 TGCAGTGCTAGAGATCGAACTGAAGCTTTCTTT CSARDRTEAFF
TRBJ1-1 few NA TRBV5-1 TGCGCCAGCAGCTTCAAGGGTCGGGACACTGAAGCTTTCTTT CASSFKGRDTEAFF
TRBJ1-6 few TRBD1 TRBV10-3 TGTGCCATCAGTGCCGGACAGGGTCAACAATCACCCCTCCACTTT CAISAGQGQQSPLHF
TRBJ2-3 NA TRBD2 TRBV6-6 TGTGCCAGCAGCCACCCACCGGGGACTAATCAGGATACGCAGTATTTT CASSHPPGTNQDTQYF
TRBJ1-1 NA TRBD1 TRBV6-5 TGTGCCAGCAGAAGTGGACAGGGAGACACTGAAGCTTTCTTT CASRSGQGDTEAFF
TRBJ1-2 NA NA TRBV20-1 TGCAGTGCAGACCCCAGGGTTGAGGGCTACACCTTC CSADPRVEGYTF
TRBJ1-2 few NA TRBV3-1 TGTGCCAGCAGCCCCCAGGCAGGGAACTATGGCTACACCTTC CASSPQAGNYGYTF
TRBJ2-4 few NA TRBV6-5 TGTGCCAGCAGCTGGACTGCCTCAAGGGTCGGGAACATTCAGTACTTC CASSWTASRVGNIQYF
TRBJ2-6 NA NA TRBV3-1 TGTGCCAGCAGCTGGATGGGATCTGGGGCCAACGTCCTGACTTTC CASSWMGSGANVLTF
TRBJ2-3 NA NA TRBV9 TGTGCCAGCAGCGTAGCTCCCGGGACCGCAGATACGCAGTATTTT CASSVAPGTADTQYF
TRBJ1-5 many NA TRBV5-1 TGCGCCAGCAGCTTGGCCTGGGAAGGGGGCAATCAGCCCCAGCATTTT CASSLAWEGGNQPQHF
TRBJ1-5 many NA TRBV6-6 TGTGCCAGCAGTTACTCGAGAGATCAGCCCCAGCATTTT CASSYSRDQPQHF
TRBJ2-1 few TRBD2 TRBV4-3 TGCGCCAGCAGCCAAGATCTGGCCGGGACTAGCGGGGGGGTCCAGCAGTTCTTC CASSQDLAGTSGGVQQFF
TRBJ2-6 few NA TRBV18 TGTGCCAGCTCACCAACCGGGGCCTCTGGGGCCAACGTCCTGACTTTC CASSPTGASGANVLTF
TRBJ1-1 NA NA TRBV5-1 TGCGCCAGCAGCTTGTACGGGACACACACTGAAGCTTTCTTT CASSLYGTHTEAFF
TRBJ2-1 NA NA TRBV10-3 TGTGCCAACTCAAAGACAGGCCCGAGCTCCTACAATGAGCAGTTCTTC CANSKTGPSSYNEQFF
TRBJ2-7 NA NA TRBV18 TGTGCCAGCTCAGTCGGGCGTACCTACGAGCAGTACTTC CASSVGRTYEQYF
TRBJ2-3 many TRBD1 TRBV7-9 TGTGCCAGCAGCTTAGCGCAGGGGGCAACAACAGATACGCAGTATTTT CASSLAQGATTDTQYF
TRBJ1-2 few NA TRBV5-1 TGCGCCAGCAGCTTGGTGGGTGTTGACTATGGCTACACCTTC CASSLVGVDYGYTF
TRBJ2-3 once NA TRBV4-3 TGCGCCAGCAGCCAAGCACCCGCGAGTACGCAGTATTTT CASSQAPASTQYF
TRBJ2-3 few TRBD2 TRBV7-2 TGTGCCAGCAGCCAGCGGGGGAGTCGGGATTTT CASSQRGSRDF
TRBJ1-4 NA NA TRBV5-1 TGCGCCAGCAGCTCCTCAGGAACAGGGAATGAAAAACTGTTTTTT CASSSSGTGNEKLFF
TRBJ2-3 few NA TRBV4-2 TGTGCCAGCAGCCACAGGAGCATCACAGATACGCAGTATTTT CASSHRSITDTQYF
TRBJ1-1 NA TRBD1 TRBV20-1 TGCAGTGCTAGGGACAGGATAAACACTGAAGCTTTCTTT CSARDRINTEAFF
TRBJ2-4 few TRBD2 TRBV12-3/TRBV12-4 TGTGCCAGCAGTTTTCGAGCAGGGGGACTAGCGGGAAAAATTCAGTACTTC CASSFRAGGLAGKIQYF
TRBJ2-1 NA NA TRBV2 TGTGCCAGCATAAAAGGGTGGGCTAGCGCCAATGAGCAGTTCTTC CASIKGWASANEQFF
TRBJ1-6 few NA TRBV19 TGTGCCAGTAGTGTCGACAGGTTCAATTCACCCCTCCACTTT CASSVDRFNSPLHF
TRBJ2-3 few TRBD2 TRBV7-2 TGTGCCAGCAGCTCACAACCCCCGGGGGGAGGCACAGATACGCAGTATTTT CASSSQPPGGGTDTQYF
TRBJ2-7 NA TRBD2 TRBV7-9 TGTGCCAGCAGCTTAGCGACTAGCGGGGGGGCCTCCTACGAGCAGTACTTC CASSLATSGGASYEQYF
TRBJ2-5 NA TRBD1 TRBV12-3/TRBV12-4 TGTGCCAGCAGCTACAAGACAGGGATATCAGGAGAGACCCAGTACTTC CASSYKTGISGETQYF
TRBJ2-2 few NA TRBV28 TGTGCCAGTCACGAATCGGGGGGCGCGGACGGGGAGCTGTTTTTT CASHESGGADGELFF
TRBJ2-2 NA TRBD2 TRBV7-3 TGTGCCAGCAGCATACCACTAGCGGGCACCGGGGAGCTGTTTTTT CASSIPLAGTGELFF
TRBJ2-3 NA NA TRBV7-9 TGTGCCAGCAGCTTAGTTGCGGGGGCCACAGATACGCAGTATTTT CASSLVAGATDTQYF
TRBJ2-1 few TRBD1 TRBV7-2 TGTGCCAGCAGACAGGGACAGGGGGCGTTTAATGAGCAGTTCTTC CASRQGQGAFNEQFF
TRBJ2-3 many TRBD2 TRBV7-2 TGTGCCAGCAGCATGGGACTAGCGGGGTTCACAGATACGCAGTATTTT CASSMGLAGFTDTQYF
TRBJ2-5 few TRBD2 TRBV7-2 TGTGCCAGCAGCCACGGGGGGGCCGGGGAGACCCAGTACTTC CASSHGGAGETQYF
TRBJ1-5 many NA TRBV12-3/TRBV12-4 TGTGCCAGCCATCCCGGTTATAGCAATCAGCCCCAGCATTTT CASHPGYSNQPQHF
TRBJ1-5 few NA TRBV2 TGTGCCAGCAGCGTACAGTTTAGCAATCAGCCCCAGCATTTT CASSVQFSNQPQHF
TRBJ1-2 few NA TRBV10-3 TGTGCCATCTACAGGTATGACTATGGCTACACCTTC CAIYRYDYGYTF
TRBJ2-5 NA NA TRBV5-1 TGCGCCAGCAGCTTAGGGGGGTTTGCGGAGACCCAGTACTTC CASSLGGFAETQYF
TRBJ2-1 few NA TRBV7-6 TGTGCCAGCAGCCGACAGGACAATGAGCAGTTCTTC CASSRQDNEQFF